A selection of T cell receptor beta chains follows, all from one sample in a study of response to subunit inactivated influenza vaccine. TCRdb fed the RT-PCR reads into MiXCR, producing one record per CDR3 protein. The table has about 570,000 distinct CDR3 sequences, about an eighth seen once; the top ten hold more than 8.5%. The starting material was PBMCs from blood, obtained on the day of vaccination. All receptors come from a middle-aged man who received an inactivated influenza vaccine. The CDR3 runs from the conserved cysteine through the conserved F or W. A D gene is named only where the DNA matches it firmly. Rows may omit the clone size; those that give it use once, few, many or a size class.

D	V	size	J	DNA	CDR3
NA	TRBV5-1	few	TRBJ2-7	TGCGCCAGCAGCTACTGGGCTACCTACGAGCAGTACTTC	CASSYWATYEQYF
NA	TRBV7-2	few	TRBJ2-7	TGTGCCAGCAGTTACGGAGTCGCCTACGAGCAGTACTTC	CASSYGVAYEQYF
NA	TRBV15	NA	TRBJ2-5	TGTGCCACCAGCAGTACCATGACCTCAACAGAGACCCAGTACTTC	CATSSTMTSTETQYF
NA	TRBV19	few	TRBJ2-7	TGTGCCAGTAGTATCCGCCCCGGGGAAGGGTACGAGCAGTACTTC	CASSIRPGEGYEQYF
TRBD2	TRBV6-1	few	TRBJ2-1	TGTGCCAGCAGTGTTGGAAGCGGGGGACTAGCGGGGTGGGGTGAGCAGTTCTTC	CASSVGSGGLAGWGEQFF
NA	TRBV30	few	TRBJ2-6	TGTGCCTGGAGTGTACTCTTGCGCAGGAAACAAGTAACTGGGGCCAACGTCCTGACTTTC	CAWSVLLRRKQVTGANVLTF
NA	TRBV24-1	many	TRBJ2-1	TGTGCCACCAGTGAGTCCGGGACCCCCCCCTTCGATGAGCAGTTCTTC	CATSESGTPPFDEQFF
NA	TRBV5-1	NA	TRBJ2-7	TGCGCCAGCAGCTTAAACTCCAGGGAGCAGTACTTC	CASSLNSREQYF
NA	TRBV7-3	NA	TRBJ2-1	TGTGCCAGCAGCTTAATTCATTGGCAAGGCAATGAGCAGTTCTTC	CASSLIHWQGNEQFF
TRBD2	TRBV4-2	few	TRBJ2-7	TGTGCCAGCAGCCAAGATCTACTAGCGGGGCCGTACGAGCAGTACTTC	CASSQDLLAGPYEQYF
TRBD1	TRBV10-3	NA	TRBJ2-2	TGTGCCATCAGCCTACAGGGGGAGAACGCCGGGGAGCTGTTTTTT	CAISLQGENAGELFF
NA	TRBV10-3	many	TRBJ2-2	TGTGCCATCAGTGATCCCGCGGGGACTAACACCGGGGAGCTGTTTTTT	CAISDPAGTNTGELFF
NA	TRBV15	many	TRBJ1-2	TGTGCCACCAGCCGGGACAAAGAAGATGGCTACACCTTC	CATSRDKEDGYTF
NA	TRBV7-2	NA	TRBJ2-2	TGTGCCAGCAGCCTTGGCGCGGGAATCTTAGCCGGGGAGCTGTTTTTT	CASSLGAGILAGELFF
TRBD2	TRBV7-2	NA	TRBJ2-1	TGTGCCAGCAGTCCCAGCGGGATTGTGGGGTTCTTC	CASSPSGIVGFF
TRBD2	TRBV4-3	NA	TRBJ2-4	TGCGCCAGCAGCCAACAGCGGGGGGCCCTAAACATTCAGTACTTC	CASSQQRGALNIQYF
NA	TRBV19	NA	TRBJ2-1	TGTGCCAGTAGAAGCCGATCCGGGGGATCCTACAATGAGCAGTTCTTC	CASRSRSGGSYNEQFF
TRBD2	TRBV20-1	many	TRBJ2-7	TGCAGTGCTAGAGTTTGGGAGGACACTAGCGTTCGCTACGAGCAGTACTTC	CSARVWEDTSVRYEQYF
TRBD1	TRBV7-9	few	TRBJ1-1	TGTGCCAGCAGCAGAATTCCGGGACAGGGTCGTTGGGCTGAAGCTTTCTTT	CASSRIPGQGRWAEAFF
NA	TRBV5-1	many	TRBJ2-4	TGCGCCAGCAGCTTGGAGTATGCCCGGGAGAACATTCAGTACTTC	CASSLEYARENIQYF
TRBD2	TRBV29-1	NA	TRBJ2-1	TGCAGCACTTTGGGATCCCCGGCGGGAGGGGACAATGAGCAGTTCTTC	CSTLGSPAGGDNEQFF
TRBD1	TRBV4-3	NA	TRBJ1-2	TGCGCCAGCAGCCAAAGGTTAACAGGGGTTGGTGGCTACACCTTC	CASSQRLTGVGGYTF